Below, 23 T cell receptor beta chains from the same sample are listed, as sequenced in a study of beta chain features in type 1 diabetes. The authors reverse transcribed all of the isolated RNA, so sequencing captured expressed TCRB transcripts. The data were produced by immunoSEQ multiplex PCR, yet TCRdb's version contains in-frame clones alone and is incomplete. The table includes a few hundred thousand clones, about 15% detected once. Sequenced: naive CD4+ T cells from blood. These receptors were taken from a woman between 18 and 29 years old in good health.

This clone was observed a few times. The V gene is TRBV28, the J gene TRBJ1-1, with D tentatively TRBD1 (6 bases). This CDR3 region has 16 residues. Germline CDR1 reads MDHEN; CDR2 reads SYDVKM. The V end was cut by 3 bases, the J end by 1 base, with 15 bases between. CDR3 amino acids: CASSFLKGHPNTEAFF. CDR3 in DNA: TGTGCCAGCAGTTTCCTCAAGGGACACCCGAACACTGAAGCTTTCTTT.

CDR3 protein: CASRLALNTDTQYF. CDR3 DNA: TGTGCCAGTAGACTAGCTCTGAACACAGATACGCAGTATTTT. The V gene is TRBV19, the J gene TRBJ2-3, with a possible D match to TRBD2 (6 bases). CDR1 and CDR2 from the germline V gene are LNHDA and SQIVND (reference sequence). The length of the CDR3 is 14 residues. V was clipped by 6 bases and J by 2 bases, with 12 bases between them.

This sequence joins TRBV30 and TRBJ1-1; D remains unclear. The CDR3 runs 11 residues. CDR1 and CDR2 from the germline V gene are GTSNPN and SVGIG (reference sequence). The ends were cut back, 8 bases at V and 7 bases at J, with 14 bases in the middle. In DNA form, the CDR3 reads TGTGCCGGGAAAGGACTGGTTGAAGCTTTCTTT. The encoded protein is CAGKGLVEAFF.

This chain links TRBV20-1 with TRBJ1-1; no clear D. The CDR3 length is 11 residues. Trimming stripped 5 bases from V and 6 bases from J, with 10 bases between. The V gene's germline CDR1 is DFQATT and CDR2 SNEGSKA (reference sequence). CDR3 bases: TGCAGTGCTGGCGGACTGGCTGAAGCTTTCTTT. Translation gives CSAGGLAEAFF.

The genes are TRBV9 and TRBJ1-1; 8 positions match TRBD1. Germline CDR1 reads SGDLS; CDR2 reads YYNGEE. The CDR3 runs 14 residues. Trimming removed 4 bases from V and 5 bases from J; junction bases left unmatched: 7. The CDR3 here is CASSSRTGKTEAFF. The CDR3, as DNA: TGTGCCAGCAGCTCACGGACAGGGAAGACTGAAGCTTTCTTT.

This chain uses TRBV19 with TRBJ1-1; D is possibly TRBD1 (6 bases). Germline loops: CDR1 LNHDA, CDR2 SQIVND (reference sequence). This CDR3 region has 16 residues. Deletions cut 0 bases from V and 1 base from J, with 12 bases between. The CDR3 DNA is TGTGCCAGTAGTATAGATCTCGGCAGGGGGAACACTGAAGCTTTCTTT. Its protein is CASSIDLGRGNTEAFF.

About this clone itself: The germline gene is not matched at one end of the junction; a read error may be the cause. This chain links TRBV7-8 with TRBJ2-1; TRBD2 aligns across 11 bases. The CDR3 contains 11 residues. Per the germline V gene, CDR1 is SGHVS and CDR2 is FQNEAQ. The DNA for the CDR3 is TGTGCCAGCAGCTTGACTAGCGGGGCGGTCTTC. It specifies CASSLTSGAVF.

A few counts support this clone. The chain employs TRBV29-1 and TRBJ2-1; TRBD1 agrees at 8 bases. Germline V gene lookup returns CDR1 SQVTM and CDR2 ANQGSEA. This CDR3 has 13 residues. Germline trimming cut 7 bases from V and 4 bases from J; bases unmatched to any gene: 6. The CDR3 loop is CSATGQAYNEQFF. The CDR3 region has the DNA TGCAGCGCCACGGGACAGGCATACAATGAGCAGTTCTTC.

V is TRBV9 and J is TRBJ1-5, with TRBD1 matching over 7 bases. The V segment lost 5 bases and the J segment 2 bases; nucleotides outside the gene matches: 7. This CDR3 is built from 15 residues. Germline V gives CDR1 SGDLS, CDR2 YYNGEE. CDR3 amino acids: CASSEQGLGNQPQHF. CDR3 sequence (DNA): TGTGCCAGCAGTGAACAGGGGTTAGGCAATCAGCCCCAGCATTTT.

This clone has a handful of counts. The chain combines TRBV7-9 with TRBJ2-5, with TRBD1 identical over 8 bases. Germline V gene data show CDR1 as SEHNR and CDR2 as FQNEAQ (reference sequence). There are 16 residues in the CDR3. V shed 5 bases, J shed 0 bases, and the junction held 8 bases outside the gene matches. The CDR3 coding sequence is TGTGCCAGCAGCATCGACAGGGGTAGCCACCAAGAGACCCAGTACTTC. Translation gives CASSIDRGSHQETQYF.

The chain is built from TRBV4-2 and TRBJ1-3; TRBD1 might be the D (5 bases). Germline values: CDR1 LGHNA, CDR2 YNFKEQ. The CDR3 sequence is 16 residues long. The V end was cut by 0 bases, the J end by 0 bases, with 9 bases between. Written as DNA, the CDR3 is TGTGCCAGCAGCCAAGAACAGGCTCACTCTGGAAACACCATATATTTT. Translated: CASSQEQAHSGNTIYF.

DNA for the CDR3: TGTGCCAGCAGTTTACAGAATCAGCCCCAGCATTTT. The encoded protein is CASSLQNQPQHF. The rearrangement joins TRBV28 to TRBJ1-5; unclear D gene. Looked up from germline, CDR1 is MDHEN and CDR2 is SYDVKM. Deletions cut 2 bases from V and 4 bases from J, with 3 bases between. The CDR3 is 12 amino acids.

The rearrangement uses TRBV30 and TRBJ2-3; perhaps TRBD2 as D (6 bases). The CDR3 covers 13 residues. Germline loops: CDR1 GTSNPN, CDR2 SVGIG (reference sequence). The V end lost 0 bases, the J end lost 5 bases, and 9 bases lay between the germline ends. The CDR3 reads CAWSVLARDTQYF. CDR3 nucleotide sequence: TGTGCCTGGAGTGTACTAGCACGAGATACGCAGTATTTT.

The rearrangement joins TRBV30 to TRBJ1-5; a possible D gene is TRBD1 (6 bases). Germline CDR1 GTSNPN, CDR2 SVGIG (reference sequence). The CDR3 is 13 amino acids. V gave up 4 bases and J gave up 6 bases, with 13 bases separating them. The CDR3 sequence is CAWTRGGGQPQHF. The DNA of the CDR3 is TGTGCCTGGACTCGGGGGGGCGGTCAGCCCCAGCATTTT.

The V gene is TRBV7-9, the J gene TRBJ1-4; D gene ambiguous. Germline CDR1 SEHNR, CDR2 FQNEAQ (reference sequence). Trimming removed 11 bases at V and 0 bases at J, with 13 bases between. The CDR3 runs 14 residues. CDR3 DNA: TGTGCCCTCAGGAGGGAGACAACTAATGAAAAACTGTTTTTT. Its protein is CALRRETTNEKLFF. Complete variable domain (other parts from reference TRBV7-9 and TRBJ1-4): DTGVSQNPRHKITKRGQNVTFRCDPISEHNRLYWYRQTLGQGPEFLTYFQNEAQLEKSRLLSDRFSAERPKGSFSTLEIQRTEQGDSAMYLCALRRETTNEKLFFGSGTQLSVL.

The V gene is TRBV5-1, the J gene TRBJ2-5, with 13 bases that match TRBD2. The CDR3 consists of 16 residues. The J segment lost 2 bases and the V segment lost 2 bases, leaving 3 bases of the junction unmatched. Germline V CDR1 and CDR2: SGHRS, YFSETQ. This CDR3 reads CASSLPGLAGQETQYF. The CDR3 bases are TGCGCCAGCAGCTTACCGGGACTAGCGGGACAAGAGACCCAGTACTTC.

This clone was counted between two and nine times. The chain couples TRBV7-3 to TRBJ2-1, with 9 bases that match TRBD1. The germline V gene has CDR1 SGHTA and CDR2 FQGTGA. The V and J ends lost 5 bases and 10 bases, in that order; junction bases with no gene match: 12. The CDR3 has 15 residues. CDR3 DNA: TGTGCCAGCAGCCTTCAGGGACAGGGAAGAGAAGAGCAGTTCTTC. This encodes CASSLQGQGREEQFF.

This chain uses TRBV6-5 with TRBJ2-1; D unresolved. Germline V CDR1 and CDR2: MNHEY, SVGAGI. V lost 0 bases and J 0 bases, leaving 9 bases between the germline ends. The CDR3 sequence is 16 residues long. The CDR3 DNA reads TGTGCCAGCAGTTACTCCGCGGTTCCCTCCTACAATGAGCAGTTCTTC. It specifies CASSYSAVPSYNEQFF.

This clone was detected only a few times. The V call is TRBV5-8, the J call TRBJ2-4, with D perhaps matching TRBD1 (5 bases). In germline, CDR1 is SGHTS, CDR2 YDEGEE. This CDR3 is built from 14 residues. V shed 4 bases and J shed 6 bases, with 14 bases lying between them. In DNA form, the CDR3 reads TGTGCCAGCAGCGCGCACAGGAGTACAAACATTCAGTACTTC. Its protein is CASSAHRSTNIQYF.

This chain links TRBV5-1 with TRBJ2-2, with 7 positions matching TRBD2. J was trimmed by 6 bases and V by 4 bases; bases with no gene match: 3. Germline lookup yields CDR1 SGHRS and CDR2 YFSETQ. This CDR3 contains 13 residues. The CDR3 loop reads CASSQLAPGELFF. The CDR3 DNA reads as TGCGCCAGCAGCCAACTAGCGCCCGGGGAGCTGTTTTTT.

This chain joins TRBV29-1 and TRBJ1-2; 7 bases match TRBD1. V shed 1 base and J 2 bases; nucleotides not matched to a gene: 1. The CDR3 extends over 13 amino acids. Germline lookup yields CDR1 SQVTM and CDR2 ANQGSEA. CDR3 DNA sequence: TGCAGCGTTGAAGGCAGGGGGAACTATGGCTACACCTTC. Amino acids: CSVEGRGNYGYTF.

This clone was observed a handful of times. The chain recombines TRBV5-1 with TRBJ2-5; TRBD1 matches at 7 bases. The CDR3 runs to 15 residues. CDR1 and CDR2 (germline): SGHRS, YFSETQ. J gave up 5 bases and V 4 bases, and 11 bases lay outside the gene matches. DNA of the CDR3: TGCGCCAGCAGCACGTTGAGGGGGCACGAGGAGACCCAGTACTTC. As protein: CASSTLRGHEETQYF.

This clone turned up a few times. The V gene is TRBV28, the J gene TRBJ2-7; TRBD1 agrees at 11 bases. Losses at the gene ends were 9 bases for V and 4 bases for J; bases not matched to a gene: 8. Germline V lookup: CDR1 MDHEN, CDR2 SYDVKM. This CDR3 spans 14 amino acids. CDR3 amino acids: CASLPGTGGYEQYF. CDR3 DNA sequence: TGTGCCAGTTTACCCGGGACAGGGGGGTACGAGCAGTACTTC.